Listed here is a single TCR beta chain. The target antigen is unknown. TCRdb's table, derived via immunoSEQ multiplex PCR, lists solely in-frame clones and lacks some. Found here are tens of thousands of clones, 83% of them singletons; the top ten hold approximately 3.3%. The record originates from a study of OX40 agonist ivuxolimab in advanced cancers. Looking at the study overall: One hepatocellular carcinoma and two cutaneous melanoma patients partially responded. Study results and caveats: Part of the nonresponder group also had normalized T-cell clonal expansion that was low. Compared with CD4+, CD8+ T cells on average had more expanded clones. Blood T cells, both CD4+ and CD8+, expanded clonally by week 6 at 0.1 to 3.0 mg/kg.

V gave up 3 bases and J gave up 3 bases; unmatched junction bases: 21. The CDR3 is 20 residues long. CDR1 and CDR2 from the germline V gene are LNHDA and SQIVND (reference sequence). The receptor's source is an adult with an advanced solid tumor such as melanoma, head and neck, liver or kidney cancer. The chain couples TRBV19 to TRBJ2-5, with 8 positions matching TRBD2. The source was CD4+ or CD8+ T cells sorted from blood, collected in a trial of the OX40 agonist ivuxolimab. The CDR3 region is CASSMSSPRSPGLGKETQYF. CDR3 coding DNA: TGTGCCAGTAGTATGTCCTCCCCCCGATCACCGGGACTAGGGAAAGAGACCCAGTACTTC.